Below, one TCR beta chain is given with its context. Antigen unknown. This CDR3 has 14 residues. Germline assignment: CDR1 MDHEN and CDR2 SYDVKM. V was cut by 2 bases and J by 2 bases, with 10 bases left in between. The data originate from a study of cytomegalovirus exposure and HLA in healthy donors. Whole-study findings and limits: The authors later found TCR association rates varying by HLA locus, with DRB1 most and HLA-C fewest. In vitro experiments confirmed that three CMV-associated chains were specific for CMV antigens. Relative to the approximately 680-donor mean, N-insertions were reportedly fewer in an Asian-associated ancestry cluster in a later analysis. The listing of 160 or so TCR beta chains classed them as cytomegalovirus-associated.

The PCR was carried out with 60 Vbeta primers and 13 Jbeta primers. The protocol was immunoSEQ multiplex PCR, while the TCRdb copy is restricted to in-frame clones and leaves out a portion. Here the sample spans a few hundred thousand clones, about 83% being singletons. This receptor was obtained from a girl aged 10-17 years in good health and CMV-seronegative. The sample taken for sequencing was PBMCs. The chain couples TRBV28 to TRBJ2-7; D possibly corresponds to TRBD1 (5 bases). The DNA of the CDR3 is TGTGCCAGCAGTTTAGGCAGGGTAGCCTACGAGCAGTACTTC. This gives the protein CASSLGRVAYEQYF. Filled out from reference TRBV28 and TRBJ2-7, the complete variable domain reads DVKVTQSSRYLVKRTGEKVFLECVQDMDHENMFWYRQDPGLGLRLIYFSYDVKMKEKGDIPEGYSVSREKKERFSLILESASTNQTSMYLCASSLGRVAYEQYFGPGTRLTVT.